Below, one T cell receptor beta chain is given with its context. The sample originates from a study of T cells in Graves' hyperthyroidism and ophthalmopathy. TCR beta CDR3 sequences were amplified from RNA transcripts. The HTBI set primed first-round TCR CDR3 RT-PCR. MiXCR, applied by TCRdb to the multiplex PCR reads, yields one record per CDR3 protein. The table includes about 690,000 distinct CDR3 sequences, roughly 17% detected once. V gave up 3 bases and J gave up 9 bases; unmatched junction bases: 16. The CDR3 has 17 amino acids. Germline CDR1 is MDHEN and CDR2 is SYDVKM. The specimen sequenced was blood. The receptor was derived from a man aged 50-60 years with Graves' hyperthyroidism. This rearrangement joins TRBV28 to TRBJ2-1; TRBD2 matches at 8 bases. CDR3 residues: CASSFRGGGRAVVEQFF. The CDR3 bases are TGTGCCAGCAGTTTTCGGGGGGGGGGGAGGGCCGTAGTTGAGCAGTTCTTC.